This T cell receptor beta chain was sequenced in a study of response to subunit inactivated influenza vaccine. TCRdb reprocessed the RT-PCR reads with MiXCR, giving one entry per CDR3 protein. The sample has about 540,000 distinct CDR3 sequences, around a quarter seen once. The CDR3 is 12 residues long. V lost 3 bases and J 6 bases, leaving 8 bases between the germline ends. Germline CDR1 reads DFQATT; CDR2 reads SNEGSKA (reference sequence). These same data were also listed under a study on T cells expressing NK-cell markers. That report notes: cDNA encoding TCR beta was synthesized via 5'RACE template switching incorporating UMIs.

The source is a man over 45 who received an inactivated influenza vaccine. J is TRBJ2-2 and V is TRBV20-1; D gene ambiguous. This specimen was CD4+ T cells sorted from PBMCs, taken less than 13 days after vaccination. The DNA of the CDR3 is TGCAGTGCTAGCAAGAGCGCCGGGGAGCTGTTTTTT. This gives the protein CSASKSAGELFF.